This T cell receptor beta chain is from a study of shared clonotypes between healthy human individuals. CD45RO negativity and positive selection for CCR7 defined naive CD8 cells, a population that excluded terminally differentiated effector memory CD45RA+ cells. Method: immunoSEQ multiplex PCR; TCRdb's copy keeps in-frame clones and lacks some. The sample records some 2.1 million clones, about 94% being singletons. Comments on this clone: Its matching antigen is unknown.

V was clipped by 8 bases and J by 0 bases, with 10 bases between them. The germline V gene has CDR1 GTSNPN and CDR2 SVGIG (reference sequence). CDR3 length equals 12 residues. Overall study findings and caveats: The sharing of 4% to 5.5% of naive CD4 clonotypes was seen across a handful of donors.

The TCR comes from a man aged 18-30 years in good health. Some clones in this sample may be carry-over from other donors' samples. Sequenced: naive CD8+ T cells from PBMCs. The genes are TRBV30 and TRBJ1-1; no clear D. As DNA, the CDR3 is TGTGCCAATAGAGGGATGAACACTGAAGCTTTCTTT. As protein: CANRGMNTEAFF.